This T cell receptor (beta chain) was found in a study of vaccination and CD4 T cells after COVID-19. Study-level background: Overlapping peptides covering the spike proteins of SARS-CoV-2, HCoV-NL63, HCoV-OC43 and HCoV-229E were added to stimulate cells.

Sequenced with the Oncomine TCR Beta short-read assay was DNA taken from cultured CD4+ T cells. Via MiXCR, TCRdb re-called the PCR reads, giving one row per CDR3 protein. The profile shows fewer than 9,000 distinct CDR3 sequences, about a fifth of them singletons. Study observations and caveats: Median SARS-CoV-2-reactive clonotype numbers rose nonsignificantly, about 20 to 40.

Judged by abundance, this clonotype is medium-sized. The antigen remains unidentified. Germline-derived CDR1 and CDR2 are SEHNR and FQNEAQ (reference sequence). The CDR3 is 15 amino acids. Trimming pared 5 bases from V and 2 bases from J, leaving 15 bases between. Treatment in this sample: approximately nine-day PBMC culture with coronavirus spike peptide pools or control peptides (ViraFEST assay). This sequence joins TRBV7-9 and TRBJ2-5, with D tentatively TRBD2 (6 bases). This clonotype was obtained from a human donor who had recovered from COVID-19. The sample consisted of CD4+ T cells from blood, cultured in vitro, taken after SARS-CoV-2 vaccination. CDR3 DNA: TGTGCCAGCAGCCCCTCCGGGAGCTTTCAAGAGACCCAGTACTTC. It specifies CASSPSGSFQETQYF.